This TCR beta chain was recovered during a study of blood T cell repertoires in COVID-19. Across the study: Italy, Spain and the United States were the sources of the convalescent and acute COVID-19 samples. In each case, the material was cDNA or gDNA derived from T cells, B-cell-depleted T cells, or PBMCs.

CDR1 is MNHNS, CDR2 SASEGT, per germline. V was shortened by 4 bases and J by 1 base, with 9 bases between the two germline ends. This CDR3 region has 14 residues. The sample holds a few counts of this clone. Authors' analysis steps: Cell counts per sample came from amplifying reference gene primers. Sequencing was performed with immunoSEQ multiplex PCR; in TCRdb, only in-frame clones are kept and a portion is missing. V, J and clone size derive from that table, while D and trimming were established from the DNA sequence. The sample records about 87,000 clones, about 87% being singletons. The receptor was derived from a middle-aged man with acute or convalescent COVID-19. Sequences were obtained from peripheral blood. The chain combines TRBV6-1 with TRBJ2-3, with D possibly matching TRBD2 (5 bases). In nucleotides, the CDR3 is TGTGCCAGCAGTGTAGCGCCAGGCACAGATACGCAGTATTTT. Encoded protein: CASSVAPGTDTQYF.